This T cell receptor (beta chain) was identified during a study of identical twins (dated by TCRdb to the mid-2010s). Study-level background: TCR alpha and beta repertoires from monozygotic twins, unrelated adults of various ages and cord blood were deep-sequenced to test whether fetal clonotypes persist. To rule out contamination, replicate twin experiments were performed at different times with different library preparation protocols.

Libraries were constructed by 5' RACE. The instrument given in TCRdb is Illumina HiSeq 2000. Template switching added a universal primer binding site, and the final cDNA carried a unique molecular identifier that allowed TCR cDNA molecules to be counted accurately. First-strand cDNA for TCR alpha and beta chains was synthesized from specific primers in the conserved constant-segment region. Each cDNA library was double barcoded, with a SMART-Mk sample barcode plus Illumina barcodes, to control for contamination. TruSeq adapter sequences and Illumina sample barcodes were added in two successive PCR steps. TCR alpha and beta cDNA libraries were sequenced on the Illumina HiSeq platform with custom primers. Processing in the source paper ran as follows. Raw reads were processed with MiGEC to extract unique molecular identifiers, and MiXCR was used to determine CDR3 positions. Recombination models were inferred per individual with the repgenHMM and IGoR tools using an EM algorithm. The tcR package in R was used for shared clonotype analysis, with sharing normalized by the product of cloneset sizes. To study raw recombination without the effects of thymic and clonal selection, out-of-frame nonproductive sequences were analyzed. TCRdb reprocessing: public reads trimmed at Q25 with fastp, clones called with MiXCR, in-frame beta chains kept. Records with the same CDR3 protein are collapsed into one entry carrying the most frequent genes and DNA. TCRdb, not the authors, supplied the V and J calls. For this sample the table gives around 370,000 distinct CDR3 sequences, of which roughly 9% were detected only once. Together, the top ten hold under 10% of the sample.

Only healthy Caucasian donors were included. The researchers also sequenced three unrelated adults who were not twins: a male aged 18 to 30, a male aged 50 to 60, and a female aged 50 to 60. Miltenyi CD45RO+ enrichment and human naive T-cell isolation kits were used to isolate memory (CD45RO+) and naive T cells from PBMC. The research as a whole found: Out-of-frame TCR alpha sequences shared between twins showed an excess of low generation-probability sequences compared with coincidental sharing between unrelated individuals. Zero-insertion analyses could be partly confounded by invariant T cells such as MAIT and iNKT, though diverse VJ usage argued against such confounding for most clonotypes. Because the same donors could not be followed over many years, the conclusions depended on cross-sectional statistical analysis. Out-of-frame TCR alpha sharing in monozygotic twins was systematically underestimated by recombination models, whereas sharing between unrelated individuals was in agreement with the recombination models. In beta out-of-frame sequences, excess twin sharing was weaker, because having fewer shared sequences lowered the signal-to-noise ratio. Abundant cord blood beta clonotypes carried fewer insertions; young adult naive repertoires showed a weaker similar trend, while memory repertoires showed none.

Regarding this clonotype: Its antigen remains unidentified. No much larger clone exists at a distance of one base, and base qualities are not known.

Trimming removed 0 bases from V and 0 bases from J, leaving 16 bases between the germline ends. From the germline V gene (reference sequence), CDR1 is DFQATT and CDR2 is SNEGSKA. The CDR3 numbers 17 residues from cysteine through phenylalanine. The only DNA kept is the CDR3, 51 bases in frame from the first base. Sequenced: naive T cells sorted from blood. The cell subset or site label, as the study defines it: cells isolated with a human naive T-cell isolation kit. This sequence originates from a woman in her 50s in good health. The V gene is TRBV20-1 and the J gene is TRBJ2-3; the D region possibly corresponds to TRBD1 (6 bases align). Here is the DNA: TGCAGTGCTAGAGATATAGGTTGGGGGCTGAGCACAGATACGCAGTATTTT. Its protein is CSARDIGWGLSTDTQYF.